This T cell receptor (beta chain) was found in a study of OX40 agonist ivuxolimab in advanced cancers. About the study: Dose-escalation patients suffered from hepatocellular carcinoma, melanoma, renal cell or head and neck cancer. Notes on the study in general: Expanded clones were, on average, more numerous in CD8+ T cells than in CD4+.

The repertoire was sequenced with immunoSEQ multiplex PCR; TCRdb's copy has only in-frame clones and lacks some. The repertoire consists of about 60,000 clones, with 75% to 90% occurring once and the leading ten covering roughly 2.4%. This clone was counted between two and nine times. The antigen remains unidentified. The junction departs from germline at one end; a sequencing error may be responsible. The sequences come from CD4+ or CD8+ T cells sorted from blood, collected in a trial of the OX40 agonist ivuxolimab. The TCR originated in an adult with an advanced solid tumor such as melanoma, head and neck, liver or kidney cancer.

CDR3 sequence (DNA): TGTGCCAGCACCTTAAGCAGGGCATCTGCCTACGAGCAGTACTTC. Translated, it gives CASTLSRASAYEQYF. The chain couples TRBV7-2 to TRBJ2-7, with a tentative D call TRBD1 (5 bases). Germline V gene sequence: CDR1 SGHTA, CDR2 FQGNSA. The CDR3 loop spans 15 amino acids.